The rows below give T cell receptor beta chains drawn from one sample of a study of blood T cells in healthy people across ages. TCRdb passed the 5' RACE reads through MiXCR, listing each CDR3 protein once. The sample lists roughly 1.7 million distinct CDR3 sequences; almost 35% were seen once. Sequencing input: blood. These receptors all come from a woman aged 25 to 39 in good health. Each CDR3 is given with its conserved first and last residue. The order of the fields is J gene, D gene, V gene, clone size, CDR3 DNA, CDR3 protein. A D gene is named only where the DNA matches it firmly. Clone size is given for some rows only: seen once, a few or many times, or a class if the clone is expanded.

TRBJ2-5,.,TRBV5-1,many,TGCGCCAGCAGCTTGGCCGGGACACTTCAAGAGACCCAGTACTTC,CASSLAGTLQETQYF
TRBJ1-6,.,TRBV4-1,few,TGCGCCAGCAGCCAAGTAACAGGACCACCCCCCCACTTT,CASSQVTGPPPHF
TRBJ2-7,.,TRBV3-1,few,TGTGCCAGCAGCCAAGGCGTAGCGGCCTACGAGCAGTACTTC,CASSQGVAAYEQYF
TRBJ2-3,.,TRBV20-1,.,TGCAGTGCCGCCGGGTCCACAGATACGCAGTATTTT,CSAAGSTDTQYF
TRBJ1-2,TRBD1,TRBV11-2,.,TGTGCCAGCAGCTTAGCAATCGGACAGGGATACTATGGCTACACCTTC,CASSLAIGQGYYGYTF
TRBJ1-3,.,TRBV10-3,.,TGTGCCACCAGTGAAATGGATGGAAACACCATATATTTT,CATSEMDGNTIYF
TRBJ2-5,TRBD2,TRBV10-3,many,TGTGCCATCAGTGACCCGCAGATAGCGGGAGGGCAGGGAGAGACCCAGTACTTC,CAISDPQIAGGQGETQYF
TRBJ1-1,.,TRBV3-1,.,TGTGCCAGCAGCCAAGTCGCACAGCGGACTGAAGCTTTCTTT,CASSQVAQRTEAFF
TRBJ2-7,TRBD1,TRBV13,few,TGTGCCAGCAGCTACAGGGGGGTAACTTACGAGCAGTACTTC,CASSYRGVTYEQYF
TRBJ2-1,TRBD2,TRBV29-1,few,TGCAGCGTTGTGCGCCTAGCGGGGACGATCAATGAGCAGTTCTTC,CSVVRLAGTINEQFF
TRBJ2-5,.,TRBV29-1,few,TGCAGCATTGAACGGGGGGAGACCCAGTACTTC,CSIERGETQYF
TRBJ1-1,.,TRBV20-1,few,TGCAGTGCTCCCAAGTCCGAACTCGCGAACACTGAAGCTTTCTTT,CSAPKSELANTEAFF
TRBJ2-1,TRBD1,TRBV5-4,.,TGTGCCAGCAGCGGTACCGGGACAGTTTACAATGAGCAGTTCTTC,CASSGTGTVYNEQFF
TRBJ2-7,.,TRBV10-3,few,TGTGCCATCAGTGAGTCGATTGGTCCCAGCGAGCAGTACTTC,CAISESIGPSEQYF
TRBJ2-7,TRBD2,TRBV29-1,many,TGCAGCGTTACCGGGGGGGAGGGCTCCTACGAGCAGTACTTC,CSVTGGEGSYEQYF
TRBJ2-7,.,TRBV20-1,.,TGCAGTGCTAACCGACTCCTTCTGGACGAGCAGTACTTC,CSANRLLLDEQYF
TRBJ2-2,.,TRBV4-1,few,TGCGCCAGCAGCCGTGCGGCGGGAACGAACACCGGGGAGCTGTTTTTT,CASSRAAGTNTGELFF
TRBJ2-1,.,TRBV7-2,.,TGTGCCAGCAGGCCCCAAGGCGGGGGCCTCGCTGAGCAGTTCTTC,CASRPQGGGLAEQFF
TRBJ2-5,.,TRBV4-2,.,TGTGCCAGCAGCCAAGGTCTCGTGGACAACCCCGAGTACTTC,CASSQGLVDNPEYF
TRBJ2-7,TRBD2,TRBV5-1,.,TGCGCCAGCAGCGGGAAAAGCGGGACCCCCTACGAGCAGTACTTC,CASSGKSGTPYEQYF
TRBJ1-2,.,TRBV30,few,TGTGCCTGGAGTCACGCCAGAGGCTATGGCTACACCTTC,CAWSHARGYGYTF
TRBJ2-1,TRBD2,TRBV7-6,many,TGTGCCAGCAGCCCGAGCGGGGGCCGGTACAATGAGCAGTTCTTC,CASSPSGGRYNEQFF
TRBJ2-7,.,TRBV6-1,.,TGTGCCAGCAGTGAACCGGGCAAGGTCCTTTACGAGCAGTACTTC,CASSEPGKVLYEQYF
TRBJ1-2,.,TRBV30,few,TGTGCCTGCCGCCAGGGACGAGGCTACACCTTC,CACRQGRGYTF
TRBJ1-2,.,TRBV6-1,few,TGTGCCAGCAGTGAATACAGGGTCTATGGCTACACCTTC,CASSEYRVYGYTF
TRBJ2-6,.,TRBV29-1,many,TGCAGCGTTGTAGGGGCTGGGGCCAACGTCCTGACTTTC,CSVVGAGANVLTF
TRBJ2-7,.,TRBV7-9,.,TGTGCCAGCAGCTTATCGGACGGGTTCTACGAGCAGTACTTC,CASSLSDGFYEQYF
TRBJ1-5,TRBD1,TRBV10-3,few,TGTGCCATCAGTGAGTCCGACAGGGTTGTAAATCAGCCCCAGCATTTT,CAISESDRVVNQPQHF
TRBJ2-1,TRBD1,TRBV6-2/TRBV6-3,many,TGTGCCAGCAGTTCCGGGACAGCGAATGAGCAGTTCTTC,CASSSGTANEQFF
TRBJ2-7,.,TRBV5-1,.,TGCGCCAGCACCTTTGAAGGAGGGGTCTACGAGCAGTACTTC,CASTFEGGVYEQYF
TRBJ2-1,TRBD1,TRBV3-1,.,TGTGCCAGCAGCCAAGATAAGAGGGGGCCCTGGGATGAGCAGTTCTTC,CASSQDKRGPWDEQFF
TRBJ2-7,TRBD1,TRBV9,many,TGTGCCAGCAGCAAAGGGACAGGCCGTGGGGAGCAGTACTTC,CASSKGTGRGEQYF
TRBJ2-7,.,TRBV6-5,.,TGTGCCAGAGCTGACAGCTTACACTACGAGCAGTACTTC,CARADSLHYEQYF
TRBJ2-1,TRBD2,TRBV5-1,many,TGCGCCAGCAGCTGGTCGGGACTAGCTAACTACAATGAGCAGTTCTTC,CASSWSGLANYNEQFF
TRBJ1-2,.,TRBV6-1,.,TGTGCCAGCAGTGAAAAGCCGAAAGCCTTGGGCTACACCTTC,CASSEKPKALGYTF
TRBJ2-3,TRBD2,TRBV12-3/TRBV12-4,.,TGTGCCAGCAGTTCCATGACTAGAGGGAGGGCGAATGCGCAGTATTTT,CASSSMTRGRANAQYF
TRBJ1-2,.,TRBV6-1,.,TGTGCCAGCAGTGCCCGAGGGGCAGGGGACTATGGCTACACCTTC,CASSARGAGDYGYTF
TRBJ2-7,.,TRBV20-1,many,TGCAGTGCCCCCGGGGTTGTGTACGAGCAGTACTTC,CSAPGVVYEQYF
TRBJ2-5,.,TRBV27,.,TGTGCCAGCAGTCCTCAAGAACTGCAAGAGACCCAGTACTTC,CASSPQELQETQYF
TRBJ2-1,.,TRBV7-2,few,TGTGCCAGCAGTCTAGGGGCTGAGGAGTTCTTC,CASSLGAEEFF
TRBJ2-3,TRBD1,TRBV7-6,.,TGTGCCAGCAGCTTAGATCTAACCCGGGACAGGGACACAGATACGCAGTATTTT,CASSLDLTRDRDTDTQYF
TRBJ2-5,.,TRBV20-1,.,TGCAGTGCAGCTGGGGGGCGACAAGAGACCCAGTACTTC,CSAAGGRQETQYF
TRBJ2-1,.,TRBV20-1,.,TGCAGTGCACTTACAGGGTACTCCTACAATGAGCAGTTCTTC,CSALTGYSYNEQFF
TRBJ1-1,.,TRBV28,.,TGTGCCAGCAGTGACAGGCTCACTGAAGCTTTCTTT,CASSDRLTEAFF
TRBJ2-2,TRBD2,TRBV27,few,TGTGCCAGCAGTTCGGCTAGCGGGGGTCGATGGACCGGGGAGCTGTTTTTT,CASSSASGGRWTGELFF
TRBJ1-5,.,TRBV7-9,.,TGTGCCAGCAGCTTACAATTAGGGGTTGGGAATCAGCCCCAGCATTTT,CASSLQLGVGNQPQHF
TRBJ1-2,.,TRBV14,.,TGTGCCAGCAGCCAAGGCGGTGAAGACTATAGCTACACCTTC,CASSQGGEDYSYTF
TRBJ1-1,.,TRBV6-5,.,TGTGCCAGCAGTCGTAATCGGGCGAACACTGAAGCTTTCTTT,CASSRNRANTEAFF
TRBJ2-1,TRBD1,TRBV28,few,TGTGCCAGCAGGGGCTGGGACAGGGAAAACTCCTACAATGAGCAGTTCTTC,CASRGWDRENSYNEQFF
TRBJ2-1,.,TRBV20-1,.,TGCAGTGCTGGTGAAGGGGATCGGCAGTTCTTC,CSAGEGDRQFF
TRBJ1-2,.,TRBV4-1,few,TGCGCCAGCAGCCAAGTTATAAGGACACCTGCTAATGGCTACACCTTC,CASSQVIRTPANGYTF
TRBJ1-1,.,TRBV7-6,many,TGTGCCAGCAGTCCACAAATGAACACTGAAGCTTTCTTT,CASSPQMNTEAFF